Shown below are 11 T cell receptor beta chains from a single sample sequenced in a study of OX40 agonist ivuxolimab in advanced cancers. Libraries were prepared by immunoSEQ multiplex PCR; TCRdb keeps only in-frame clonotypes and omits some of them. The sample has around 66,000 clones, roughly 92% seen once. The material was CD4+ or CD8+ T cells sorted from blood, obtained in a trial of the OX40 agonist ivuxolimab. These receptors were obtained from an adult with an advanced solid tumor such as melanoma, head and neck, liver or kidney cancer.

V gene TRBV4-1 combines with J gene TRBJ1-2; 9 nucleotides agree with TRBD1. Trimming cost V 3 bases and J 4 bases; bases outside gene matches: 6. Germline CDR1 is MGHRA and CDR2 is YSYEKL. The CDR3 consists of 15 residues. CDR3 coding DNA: TGCGCCAGCAGCCAGGGGACAGGGAGCATCTATGGCTACACCTTC. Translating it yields CASSQGTGSIYGYTF.

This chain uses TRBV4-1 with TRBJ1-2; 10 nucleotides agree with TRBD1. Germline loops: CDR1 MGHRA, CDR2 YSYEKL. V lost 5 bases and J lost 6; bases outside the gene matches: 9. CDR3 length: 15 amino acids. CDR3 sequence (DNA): TGCGCCAGCAGCACTACCGGGACAGGGGCTAATGGCTACACCTTC. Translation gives CASSTTGTGANGYTF.

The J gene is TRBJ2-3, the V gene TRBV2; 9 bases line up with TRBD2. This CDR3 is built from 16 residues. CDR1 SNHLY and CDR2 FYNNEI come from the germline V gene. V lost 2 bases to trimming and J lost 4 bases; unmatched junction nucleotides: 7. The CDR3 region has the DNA TGTGCCAGCAGTGAATCCGCGGGGGGGCGGTCAGATACGCAGTATTTT. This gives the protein CASSESAGGRSDTQYF.

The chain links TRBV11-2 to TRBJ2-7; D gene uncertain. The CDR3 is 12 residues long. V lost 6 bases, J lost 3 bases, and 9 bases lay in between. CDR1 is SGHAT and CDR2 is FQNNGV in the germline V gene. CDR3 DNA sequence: TGTGCCAGCAGTGAATCTGACTACGAGCAGTACTTC. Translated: CASSESDYEQYF. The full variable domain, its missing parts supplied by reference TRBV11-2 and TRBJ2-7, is EAGVAQSPRYKIIEKRQSVAFWCNPISGHATLYWYQQILGQGPKLLIQFQNNGVVDDSQLPKDRFSAERLKGVDSTLKIQPAKLEDSAVYLCASSESDYEQYFGPGTRLTVT.

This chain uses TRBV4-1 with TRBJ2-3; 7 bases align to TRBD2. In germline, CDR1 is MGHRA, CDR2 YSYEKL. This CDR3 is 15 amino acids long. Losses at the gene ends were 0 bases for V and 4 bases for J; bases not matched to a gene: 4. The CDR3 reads CASSQDARGADTQYF. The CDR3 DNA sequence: TGCGCCAGCAGCCAAGATGCCCGGGGGGCAGATACGCAGTATTTT.

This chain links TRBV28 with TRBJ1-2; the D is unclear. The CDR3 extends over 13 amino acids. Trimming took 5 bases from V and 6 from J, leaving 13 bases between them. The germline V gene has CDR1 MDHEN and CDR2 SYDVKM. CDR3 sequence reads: CASSRSEEDGYTF. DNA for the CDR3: TGTGCCAGCAGTAGATCTGAGGAGGATGGCTACACCTTC.

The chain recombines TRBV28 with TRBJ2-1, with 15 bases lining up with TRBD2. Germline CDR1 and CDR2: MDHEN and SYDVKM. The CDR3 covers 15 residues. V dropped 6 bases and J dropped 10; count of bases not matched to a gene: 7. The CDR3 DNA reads TGTGCCAGCAGCATCGGACTAGCGGGGGGGTCGGAGCAGTTCTTC. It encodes CASSIGLAGGSEQFF. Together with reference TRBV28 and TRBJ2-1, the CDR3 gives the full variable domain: DVKVTQSSRYLVKRTGEKVFLECVQDMDHENMFWYRQDPGLGLRLIYFSYDVKMKEKGDIPEGYSVSREKKERFSLILESASTNQTSMYLCASSIGLAGGSEQFFGPGTRLTVL.

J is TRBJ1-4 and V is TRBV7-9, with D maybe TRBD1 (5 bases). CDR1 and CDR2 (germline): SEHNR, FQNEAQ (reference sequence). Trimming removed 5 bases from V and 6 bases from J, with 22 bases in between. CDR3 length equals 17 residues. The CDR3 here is CASSPSSFGTDDEKLFF. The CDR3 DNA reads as TGTGCCAGCAGCCCCTCCTCCTTCGGGACCGACGATGAAAAACTGTTTTTT.

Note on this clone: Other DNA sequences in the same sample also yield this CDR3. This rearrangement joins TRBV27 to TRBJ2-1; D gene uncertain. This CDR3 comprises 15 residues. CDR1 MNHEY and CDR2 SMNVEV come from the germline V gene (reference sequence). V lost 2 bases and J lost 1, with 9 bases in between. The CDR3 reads CASSLGVPSYNEQFF. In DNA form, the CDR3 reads TGTGCCAGCAGTTTAGGGGTACCATCCTACAATGAGCAGTTCTTC.

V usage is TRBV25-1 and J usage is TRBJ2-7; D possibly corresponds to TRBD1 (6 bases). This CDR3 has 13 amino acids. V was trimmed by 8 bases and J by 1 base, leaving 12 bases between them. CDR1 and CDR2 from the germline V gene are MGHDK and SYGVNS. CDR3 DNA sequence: TGTGCCAGCTCCTCGGACAGTTCCTACGAGCAGTACTTC. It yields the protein CASSSDSSYEQYF.

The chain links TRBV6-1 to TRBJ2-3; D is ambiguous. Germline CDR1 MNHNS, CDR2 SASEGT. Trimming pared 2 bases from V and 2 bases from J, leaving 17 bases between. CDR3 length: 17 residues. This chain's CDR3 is CASSEKSYYKNTDTQYF. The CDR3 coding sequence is TGTGCCAGCAGTGAAAAAAGTTACTACAAAAACACAGATACGCAGTATTTT.